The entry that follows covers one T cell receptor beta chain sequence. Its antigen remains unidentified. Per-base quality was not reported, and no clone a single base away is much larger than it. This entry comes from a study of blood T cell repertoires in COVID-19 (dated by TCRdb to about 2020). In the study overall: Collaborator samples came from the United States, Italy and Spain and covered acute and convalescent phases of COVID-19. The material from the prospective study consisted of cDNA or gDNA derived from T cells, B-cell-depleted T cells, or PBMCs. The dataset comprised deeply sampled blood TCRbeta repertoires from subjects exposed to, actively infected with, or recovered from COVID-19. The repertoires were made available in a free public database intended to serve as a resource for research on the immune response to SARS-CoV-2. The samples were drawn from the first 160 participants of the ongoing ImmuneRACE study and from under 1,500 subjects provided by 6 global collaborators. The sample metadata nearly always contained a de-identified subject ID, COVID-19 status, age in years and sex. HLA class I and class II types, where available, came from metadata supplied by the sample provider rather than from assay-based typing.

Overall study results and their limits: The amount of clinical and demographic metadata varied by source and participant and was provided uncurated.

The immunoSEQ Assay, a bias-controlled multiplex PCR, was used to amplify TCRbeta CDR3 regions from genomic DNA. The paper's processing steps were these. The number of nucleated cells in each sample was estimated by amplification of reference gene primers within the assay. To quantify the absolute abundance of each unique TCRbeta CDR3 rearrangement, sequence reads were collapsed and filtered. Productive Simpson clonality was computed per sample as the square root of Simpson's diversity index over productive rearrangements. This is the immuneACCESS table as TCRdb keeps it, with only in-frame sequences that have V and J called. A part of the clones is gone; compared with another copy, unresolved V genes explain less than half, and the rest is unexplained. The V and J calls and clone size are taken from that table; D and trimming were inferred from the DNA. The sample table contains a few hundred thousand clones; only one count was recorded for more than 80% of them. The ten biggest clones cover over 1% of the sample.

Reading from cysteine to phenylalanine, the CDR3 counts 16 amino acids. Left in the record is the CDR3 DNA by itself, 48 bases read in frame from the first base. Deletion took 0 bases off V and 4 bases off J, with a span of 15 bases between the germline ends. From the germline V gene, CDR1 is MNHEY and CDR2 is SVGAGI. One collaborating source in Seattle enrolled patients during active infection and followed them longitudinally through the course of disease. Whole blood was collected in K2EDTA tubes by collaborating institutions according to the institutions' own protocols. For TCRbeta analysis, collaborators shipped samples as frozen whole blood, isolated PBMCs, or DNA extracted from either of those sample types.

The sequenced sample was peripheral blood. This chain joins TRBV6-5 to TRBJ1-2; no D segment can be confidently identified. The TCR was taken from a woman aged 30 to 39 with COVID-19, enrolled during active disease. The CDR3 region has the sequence CASSYSEGLPGYGYTF. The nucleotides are TGTGCCAGCAGTTACTCCGAGGGATTACCAGGCTATGGCTACACCTTC.